Presented here are 3 T cell receptor beta chains from one specimen sequenced in a study of blood T cells in healthy people across ages. PCR was performed a second time for roughly 7 to 12 cycles using a sample-barcoded 5' primer and a J-beta primer mix. TCRdb reanalysed the 5' RACE reads using MiXCR and keeps one entry per CDR3 protein. The table shows some 690,000 distinct CDR3 sequences, with about a fifth occurring only once. The sample consisted of blood. All receptors derive from a man between 65 and 80 years old in good health.

This clonotype was seen only a few times. The J gene is TRBJ2-7, the V gene TRBV4-2; D not certain. V shed 0 bases and J shed 2 bases, with 11 bases lying between them. There are 15 residues in the CDR3. From germline, CDR1 is LGHNA and CDR2 YNFKEQ. CDR3: CASSQDSARAYEQYF. In DNA, the CDR3 is TGTGCCAGCAGCCAAGATTCGGCTCGGGCCTACGAGCAGTACTTC.

The rearrangement uses TRBV2 and TRBJ2-1; D gene unclear. Matching the DNA end better, TRBJ2-7 makes the J call doubtful. Per the germline V gene, CDR1 is SNHLY and CDR2 is FYNNEI. CDR3 length: 11 residues. Here the CDR3 DNA reads TGTGCCAGCAGTGAATATGACGAGCAGTACTTC. Its protein product is CASSEYDEQYF.

The chain recombines TRBV7-2 with TRBJ1-2; D gene unclear. V lost 1 base and J lost 1, with 13 bases in between. The germline CDR1 and CDR2 sequences are SGHTA and FQGNSA. The CDR3 extends over 16 amino acids. CDR3 sequence (DNA): TGTGCCAGCAGCTTAGTCCACAGCGTTCTTAACTATGGCTACACCTTC. Translation: CASSLVHSVLNYGYTF.